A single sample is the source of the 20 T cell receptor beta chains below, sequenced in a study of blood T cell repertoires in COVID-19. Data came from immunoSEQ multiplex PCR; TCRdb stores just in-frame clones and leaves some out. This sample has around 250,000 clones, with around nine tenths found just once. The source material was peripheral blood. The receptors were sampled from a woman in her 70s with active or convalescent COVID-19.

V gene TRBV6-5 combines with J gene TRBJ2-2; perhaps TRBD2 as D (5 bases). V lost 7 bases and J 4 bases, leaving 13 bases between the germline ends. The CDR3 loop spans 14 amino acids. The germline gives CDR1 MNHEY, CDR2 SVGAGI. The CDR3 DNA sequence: TGTGCCAGCACCCCTGAGGGCACCACCGGGGAGCTGTTTTTT. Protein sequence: CASTPEGTTGELFF.

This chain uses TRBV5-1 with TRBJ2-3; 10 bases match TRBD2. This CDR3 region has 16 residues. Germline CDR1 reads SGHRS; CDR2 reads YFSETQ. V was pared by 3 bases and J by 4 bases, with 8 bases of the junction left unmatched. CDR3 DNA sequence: TGCGCCAGCAGCTCCCAAGCGGGGGGGCGGGCAGATACGCAGTATTTT. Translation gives CASSSQAGGRADTQYF.

This chain's CDR3 is CASKAPGGGLSGNTIYF. CDR3 DNA: TGTGCCAGTAAAGCACCGGGCGGCGGGCTCTCTGGAAACACCATATATTTT. V is TRBV19 and J is TRBJ1-3; D is uncertain. CDR1 LNHDA and CDR2 SQIVND come from the germline V gene (reference sequence). This CDR3 is built from 17 residues. The V gene lost 7 bases and the J gene lost 0 bases, with 19 bases spanning the gap.

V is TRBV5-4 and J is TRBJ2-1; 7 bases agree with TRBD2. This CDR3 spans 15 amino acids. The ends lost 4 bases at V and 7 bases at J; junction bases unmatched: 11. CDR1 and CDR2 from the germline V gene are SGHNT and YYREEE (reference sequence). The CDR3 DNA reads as TGTGCCAGCAGCAGGGTCGGACTAGTTAGTAATGAGCAGTTCTTC. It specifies CASSRVGLVSNEQFF. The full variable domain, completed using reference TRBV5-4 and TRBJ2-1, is ETGVTQSPTHLIKTRGQQVTLRCSSQSGHNTVSWYQQALGQGPQFIFQYYREEENGRGNFPPRFSGLQFPNYSSELNVNALELDDSALYLCASSRVGLVSNEQFFGPGTRLTVL.

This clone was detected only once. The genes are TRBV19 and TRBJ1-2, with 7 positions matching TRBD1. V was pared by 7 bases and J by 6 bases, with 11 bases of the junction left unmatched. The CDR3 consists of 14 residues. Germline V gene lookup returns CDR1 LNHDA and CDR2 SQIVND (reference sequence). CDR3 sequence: CASTVLGTVHGYTF. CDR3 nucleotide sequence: TGTGCCAGTACCGTCCTCGGGACAGTACATGGCTACACCTTC. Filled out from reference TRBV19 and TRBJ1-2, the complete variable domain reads DGGITQSPKYLFRKEGQNVTLSCEQNLNHDAMYWYRQDPGQGLRLIYYSQIVNDFQKGDIAEGYSVSREKKESFPLTVTSAQKNPTAFYLCASTVLGTVHGYTFGSGTRLTVV.

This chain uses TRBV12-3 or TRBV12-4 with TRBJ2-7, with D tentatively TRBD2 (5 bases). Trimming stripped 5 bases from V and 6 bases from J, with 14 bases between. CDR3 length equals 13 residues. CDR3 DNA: TGTGCCAGCAGTCCCCGAGGGTCTTCCGAGCAGTACTTC. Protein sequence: CASSPRGSSEQYF.

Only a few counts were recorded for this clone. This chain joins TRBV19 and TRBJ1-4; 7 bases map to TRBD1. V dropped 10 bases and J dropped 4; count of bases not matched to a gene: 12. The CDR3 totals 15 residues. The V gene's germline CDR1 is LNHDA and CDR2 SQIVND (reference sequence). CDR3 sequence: CATSRTGPINEKLFF. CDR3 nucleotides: TGTGCCACCTCCAGGACAGGCCCCATTAATGAAAAACTGTTTTTT.

The CDR3 nucleotides are TGTGCCAGCAGCCACGGACAGGGTGGGACTGAAGCTTTCTTT. Amino acids: CASSHGQGGTEAFF. The rearrangement links TRBV7-9 to TRBJ1-1, with 8 bases aligning to TRBD1. The germline CDR1 and CDR2 sequences are SEHNR and FQNEAQ (reference sequence). J gave up 5 bases and V 5 bases, and 7 bases lay outside the gene matches. This CDR3 contains 14 residues. Full variable domain (missing parts from reference TRBV7-9 and TRBJ1-1): DTGVSQNPRHKITKRGQNVTFRCDPISEHNRLYWYRQTLGQGPEFLTYFQNEAQLEKSRLLSDRFSAERPKGSFSTLEIQRTEQGDSAMYLCASSHGQGGTEAFFGQGTRLTVV.

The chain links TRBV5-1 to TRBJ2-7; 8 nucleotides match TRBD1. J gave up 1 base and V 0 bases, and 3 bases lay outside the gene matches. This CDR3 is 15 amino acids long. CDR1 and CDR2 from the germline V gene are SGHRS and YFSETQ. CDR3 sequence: CASSLGGTGSYEQYF. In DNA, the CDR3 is TGCGCCAGCAGCTTGGGAGGGACAGGATCCTACGAGCAGTACTTC.

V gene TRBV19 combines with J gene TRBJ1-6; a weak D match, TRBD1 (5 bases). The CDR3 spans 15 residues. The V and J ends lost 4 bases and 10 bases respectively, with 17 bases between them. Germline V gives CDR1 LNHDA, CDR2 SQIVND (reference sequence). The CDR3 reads CASSKPGLSGSPLHF. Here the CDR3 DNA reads TGTGCCAGTAGTAAACCGGGACTAAGTGGATCACCCCTCCACTTT.

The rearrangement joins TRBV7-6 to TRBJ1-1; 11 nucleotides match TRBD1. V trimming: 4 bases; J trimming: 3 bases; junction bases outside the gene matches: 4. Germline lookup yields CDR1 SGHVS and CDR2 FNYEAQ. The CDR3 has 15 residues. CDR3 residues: CASSSGQGADTEAFF. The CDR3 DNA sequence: TGTGCCAGCAGCTCCGGACAGGGGGCGGACACTGAAGCTTTCTTT.

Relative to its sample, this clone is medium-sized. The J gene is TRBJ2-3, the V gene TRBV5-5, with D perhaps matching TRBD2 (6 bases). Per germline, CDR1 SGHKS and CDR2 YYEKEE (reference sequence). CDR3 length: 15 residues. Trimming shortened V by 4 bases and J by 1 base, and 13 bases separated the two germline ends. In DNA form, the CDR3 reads TGTGCCAGCAGCGCGGGACCGGAGGGCACAGATACGCAGTATTTT. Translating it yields CASSAGPEGTDTQYF.

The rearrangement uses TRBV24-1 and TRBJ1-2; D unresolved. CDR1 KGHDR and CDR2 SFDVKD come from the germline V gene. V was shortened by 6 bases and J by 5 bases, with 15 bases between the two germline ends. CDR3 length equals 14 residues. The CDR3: CATSLEGFGYGYTF. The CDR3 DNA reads TGTGCCACCAGTCTAGAGGGATTCGGATATGGCTACACCTTC.

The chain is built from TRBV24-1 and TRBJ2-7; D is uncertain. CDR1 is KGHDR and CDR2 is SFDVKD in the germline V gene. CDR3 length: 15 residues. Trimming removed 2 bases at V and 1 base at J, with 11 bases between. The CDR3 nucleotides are TGTGCCACCAGTGATTCTGTCCGTACTTCCTACGAGCAGTACTTC. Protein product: CATSDSVRTSYEQYF.

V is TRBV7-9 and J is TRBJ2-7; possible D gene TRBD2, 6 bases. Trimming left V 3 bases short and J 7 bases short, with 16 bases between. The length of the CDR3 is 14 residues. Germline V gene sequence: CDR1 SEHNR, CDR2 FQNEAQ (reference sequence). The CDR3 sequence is CASSFHSGTVEQYF. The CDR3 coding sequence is TGTGCCAGCAGCTTCCACTCTGGGACTGTAGAGCAGTACTTC.

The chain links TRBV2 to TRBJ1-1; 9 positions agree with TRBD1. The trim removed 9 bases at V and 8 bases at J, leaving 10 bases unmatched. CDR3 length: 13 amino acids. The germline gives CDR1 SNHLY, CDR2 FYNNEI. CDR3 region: CARAIGQGIEAFF. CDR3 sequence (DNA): TGTGCCAGGGCGATCGGACAGGGGATAGAAGCTTTCTTT.

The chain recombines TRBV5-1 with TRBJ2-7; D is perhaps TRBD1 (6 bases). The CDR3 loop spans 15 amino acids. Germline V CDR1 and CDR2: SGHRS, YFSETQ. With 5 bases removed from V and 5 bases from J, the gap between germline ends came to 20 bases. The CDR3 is CASSNSGAGVHEQYF. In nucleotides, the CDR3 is TGCGCCAGCAGTAACTCAGGGGCAGGGGTCCACGAGCAGTACTTC.

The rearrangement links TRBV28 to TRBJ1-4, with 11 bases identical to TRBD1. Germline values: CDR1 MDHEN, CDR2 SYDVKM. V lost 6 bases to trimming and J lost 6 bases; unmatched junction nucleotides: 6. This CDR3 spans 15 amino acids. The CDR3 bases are TGTGCCAGCAGAGGCCCGGGACAGGGGGATGAAAAACTGTTTTTT. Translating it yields CASRGPGQGDEKLFF.

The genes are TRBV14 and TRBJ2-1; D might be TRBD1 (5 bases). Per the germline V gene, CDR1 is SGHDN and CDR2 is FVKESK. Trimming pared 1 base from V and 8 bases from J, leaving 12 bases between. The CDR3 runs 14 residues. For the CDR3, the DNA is TGTGCCAGCAGCCAAGCAAGGGGCTGGGATGAGCAGTTCTTC. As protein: CASSQARGWDEQFF.

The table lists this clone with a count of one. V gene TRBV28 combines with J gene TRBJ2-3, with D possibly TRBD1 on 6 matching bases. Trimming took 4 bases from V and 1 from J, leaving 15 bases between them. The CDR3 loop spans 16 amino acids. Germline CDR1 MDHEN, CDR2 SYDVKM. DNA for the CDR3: TGTGCCAGCAGTTCCGGTGGGGGCGAGGGCACAGATACGCAGTATTTT. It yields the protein CASSSGGGEGTDTQYF. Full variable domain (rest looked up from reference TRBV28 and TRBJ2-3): DVKVTQSSRYLVKRTGEKVFLECVQDMDHENMFWYRQDPGLGLRLIYFSYDVKMKEKGDIPEGYSVSREKKERFSLILESASTNQTSMYLCASSSGGGEGTDTQYFGPGTRLTVL.